These 10 T cell receptor beta chains originate from one sample sequenced in a study of T cells after yellow fever vaccination (dated by TCRdb to between 2018 and 2021). The sample's treatment or condition label, in plain terms: live attenuated yellow fever vaccine strain. Receptors were amplified or captured by 5' RACE. The sample was run on an Illumina NovaSeq 6000. TCRdb itself trimmed the public reads at Q25 with fastp, ran MiXCR and retained productive beta chains. Each entry merges the rows of one CDR3 protein and shows their most common DNA and genes. This sample gives about 220,000 distinct CDR3 sequences in total; less than 3.5% of them show up just once. The ten largest clones capture 3.2% of the sample. The sample in question was CD4+ T cells sorted from PBMCs, obtained 10 days after the yellow fever booster vaccination. Receptors were obtained from a man in his late teens or twenties who received the YFV17D yellow fever vaccine.

The chain carries TRBV4-2 and TRBJ1-5, with 8 positions matching TRBD1. The CDR3 runs to 17 residues. Per germline, CDR1 LGHNA and CDR2 YNFKEQ. J gave up 2 bases and V 0 bases, and 6 bases lay outside the gene matches. CDR3 residues: CASSQEHQGAGNQPQHF. The DNA of the CDR3 is TGTGCCAGCAGCCAAGAGCACCAGGGGGCAGGCAATCAGCCCCAGCATTTT.

This clonotype has only a few counts. In DNA form, the CDR3 reads TGTGCCAGCAAACCTTGGACGGGCCGGGAAGCTTTCTTT. Translating gives CASKPWTGREAFF. The genes are TRBV19 and TRBJ1-1; no definite D call. CDR1 and CDR2 from the germline V gene are LNHDA and SQIVND (reference sequence). V lost 9 bases and J lost 8, with 19 bases in between. The CDR3 spans 13 residues.

On this clonotype itself: It differs at one base from a far larger clone, so likely a read error. The genes are TRBV4-1 and TRBJ2-5; 13 bases are a match to TRBD2. The CDR3 loop spans 15 amino acids. Germline CDR1 is MGHRA and CDR2 is YSYEKL. Trimming removed 4 bases from V and 5 bases from J; junction bases left unmatched: 4. CDR3 nucleotides: TGCGCCAGCAGCCGAGGACTAGCGGGGGTGGAGACCCAGTACTTC. This gives the protein CASSRGLAGVETQYF.

V usage is TRBV20-1 and J usage is TRBJ1-1, with 8 bases that match TRBD1. J gave up 7 bases and V 0 bases, and 13 bases lay outside the gene matches. CDR1 DFQATT and CDR2 SNEGSKA come from the germline V gene (reference sequence). The CDR3 is made up of 16 amino acids. CDR3 in amino acids: CSARDLNRGYEDEAFF. Here the CDR3 DNA reads TGCAGTGCTAGAGATCTAAACAGGGGGTACGAGGATGAAGCTTTCTTT.

This clonotype was seen many times. The chain employs TRBV7-2 and TRBJ1-2; tentative D call: TRBD1 (5 bases). Trimming shortened V by 2 bases and J by 5 bases, and 12 bases separated the two germline ends. Germline-derived CDR1 and CDR2 are SGHTA and FQGNSA. The length of the CDR3 is 14 residues. CDR3 bases: TGTGCCAGCAGCTTATGGGGCAGTCCGTATGGCTACACCTTC. As protein: CASSLWGSPYGYTF. The full variable domain, in which reference TRBV7-2 and TRBJ1-2 provide the parts outside the CDR3, is GAGVSQSPSNKVTEKGKDVELRCDPISGHTALYWYRQSLGQGLEFLIYFQGNSAPDKSGLPSDRFSAERTGGSVSTLTIQRTQQEDSAVYLCASSLWGSPYGYTFGSGTRLTVV.

The chain employs TRBV25-1 and TRBJ1-2; weak D call: TRBD1 (6 bases). Germline lookup yields CDR1 MGHDK and CDR2 SYGVNS. The CDR3 is made up of 13 amino acids. V was shortened by 4 bases and J by 6 bases, with 12 bases between the two germline ends. DNA for the CDR3: TGTGCCAGCAGTGCAGCAGGGGCGCATGGCTACACCTTC. Amino acids: CASSAAGAHGYTF.

This clonotype has at least ten counts. The rearrangement joins TRBV12-3 or TRBV12-4 to TRBJ1-6; D unresolved. The ends were cut back, 1 base at V and 9 bases at J, with 7 bases in the middle. The CDR3 covers 13 residues. CDR3 nucleotide sequence: TGTGCCAGCAGTTTAGACTCTCCTTCACCCCTCCACTTT. This sequence encodes CASSLDSPSPLHF.

Ten or more counts support this clonotype. The chain links TRBV7-2 to TRBJ2-3, with TRBD2 matching over 10 bases. This CDR3 has 14 residues. Germline CDR1 SGHTA, CDR2 FQGNSA. With V trimmed by 4 bases and J by 6 bases, 4 bases remained unmatched. CDR3 residues: CASSSGLASDTQYF. In DNA form, the CDR3 reads TGTGCCAGCAGCTCGGGACTAGCGAGCGATACGCAGTATTTT.

This clonotype was detected only a few times. This chain joins TRBV6-1 and TRBJ1-1; D gene unclear. Germline loops: CDR1 MNHNS, CDR2 SASEGT. CDR3 length: 14 residues. Trimming stripped 5 bases from V and 3 bases from J, with 13 bases between. In nucleotides, the CDR3 is TGTGCCAGCAGTCCCGACCCCAGAGACACTGAAGCTTTCTTT. It specifies CASSPDPRDTEAFF.

Remarks on this clonotype: A read error may explain this, as a much larger clone is one base away. This chain uses TRBV2 with TRBJ2-3, with 8 bases matching TRBD2. The germline V gene has CDR1 SNHLY and CDR2 FYNNEI. CDR3 length: 15 residues. This CDR3 is CPSSREGPRVGTQYF. The CDR3 nucleotides read TGTCCCAGCAGCCGGGAGGGACCGCGCGTCGGTACGCAGTATTTT.